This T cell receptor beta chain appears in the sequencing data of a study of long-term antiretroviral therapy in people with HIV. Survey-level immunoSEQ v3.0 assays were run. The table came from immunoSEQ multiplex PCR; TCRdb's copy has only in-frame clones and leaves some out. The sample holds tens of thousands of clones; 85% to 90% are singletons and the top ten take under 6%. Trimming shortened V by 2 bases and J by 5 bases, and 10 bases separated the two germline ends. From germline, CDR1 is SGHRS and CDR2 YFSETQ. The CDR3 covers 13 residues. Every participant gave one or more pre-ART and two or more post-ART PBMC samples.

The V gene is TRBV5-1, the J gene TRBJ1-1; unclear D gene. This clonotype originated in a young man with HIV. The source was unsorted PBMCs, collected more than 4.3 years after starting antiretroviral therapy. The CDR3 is CASSLWGATEAFF. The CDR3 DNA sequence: TGCGCCAGCAGCTTATGGGGAGCGACTGAAGCTTTCTTT.